Presented here are 29 T cell receptor beta chains from one specimen sequenced in a study of T cells in Graves' hyperthyroidism and ophthalmopathy (dated by TCRdb to between 2019 and 2020). To prepare the library, multiplex PCR was applied. The listed sequencing device is Illumina HiSeq 2000. Amplification of TCR beta CDR3 regions was carried out from RNA transcripts. The TCR CDR3 was subjected to a first round of RT-PCR using the HTBI primer set and the Qiagen OneStep RT-PCR kit. TCRdb's own reprocessing of the public reads used fastp at Q25 and MiXCR and kept productive beta chains. For every CDR3 protein sequence, its rows merge into one entry that carries the most common genes and DNA. Within this sample are fewer than 600,000 distinct CDR3 sequences, with 13% to 15% of them counted one time only. Roughly 13% of the sample is taken by the ten largest. Source material: blood. The receptors shown here come from a woman aged 35 to 49 with Graves' hyperthyroidism.

Ten or more counts support this clonotype. This chain joins TRBV24-1 and TRBJ2-5; TRBD1 or TRBD2 may be the D gene (6 bases each). CDR1 and CDR2 from the germline V gene are KGHDR and SFDVKD. This CDR3 is built from 15 residues. Trimming took off 3 bases at V and 4 bases at J, with 14 bases between the two ends. CDR3 loop: CATSDPGGPGETQYF. The DNA for the CDR3 is TGTGCCACCAGTGATCCTGGGGGGCCGGGAGAGACCCAGTACTTC.

The CDR3 coding sequence is TGTGCCTGGGGTAAAGACCCGGTGGGGACTGAAGCTTTCTTT. This gives the protein CAWGKDPVGTEAFF. The chain uses TRBV30 and TRBJ1-1, with D hard to call. The CDR3 contains 14 residues. V shed 5 bases and J shed 5 bases, with 18 bases lying between them. Germline CDR1 reads GTSNPN; CDR2 reads SVGIG (reference sequence).

This chain links TRBV29-1 with TRBJ2-6; D gene uncertain. The CDR3 has 13 amino acids. V was clipped by 1 base and J by 3 bases, with 4 bases between them. Germline values: CDR1 SQVTM, CDR2 ANQGSEA. In DNA, the CDR3 is TGCAGCGTTGAAGCTAGTGGGGCCAACGTCCTGACTTTC. It yields the protein CSVEASGANVLTF.

This clonotype was detected many times. The gene calls are TRBV11-2 and TRBJ2-1; 7 nucleotides agree with TRBD2. The J segment lost 0 bases and the V segment lost 2 bases, leaving 4 bases of the junction unmatched. This CDR3 has 16 residues. The germline V gene encodes CDR1 SGHAT and CDR2 FQNNGV. The CDR3 DNA sequence: TGTGCCAGCAGCTTATTATGGGGGGGCTCCTACAATGAGCAGTTCTTC. Residues: CASSLLWGGSYNEQFF.

This clonotype was counted between two and nine times. V gene TRBV6-1 combines with J gene TRBJ1-6; D call uncertain. This CDR3 spans 15 amino acids. Trimming stripped 5 bases from V and 10 bases from J, with 18 bases between. Per the germline V gene, CDR1 is MNHNS and CDR2 is SASEGT. In DNA, the CDR3 is TGTGCCAGCAGTCCAGGTAGCCCGGTGGGGTCACCCCTCCACTTT. This gives the protein CASSPGSPVGSPLHF.

The CDR3 loop reads CASSVGVLGLAGGQYQETQYF. In nucleotides, the CDR3 is TGTGCCAGCAGCGTAGGAGTTTTGGGACTAGCGGGAGGACAGTACCAAGAGACCCAGTACTTC. The rearrangement joins TRBV9 to TRBJ2-5; 15 nucleotides agree with TRBD2. CDR1 is SGDLS and CDR2 is YYNGEE in the germline V gene. Trimming removed 0 bases from V and 0 bases from J; junction bases left unmatched: 12. This CDR3 spans 21 amino acids.

The chain links TRBV6-1 to TRBJ2-1, with TRBD2 identical over 7 bases. There are 12 residues in the CDR3. Germline CDR1 reads MNHNS; CDR2 reads SASEGT. J lost 7 bases, V lost 6 bases, and 3 bases had no gene match. The CDR3 sequence: CASSPLANEQFF. DNA for the CDR3: TGTGCCAGCAGCCCACTAGCGAATGAGCAGTTCTTC.

This clonotype was seen repeatedly, ten times or more. The chain has TRBV12-3 or TRBV12-4 and TRBJ2-4, with 14 bases lining up with TRBD2. The CDR3 runs to 16 residues. After removal of 6 bases from V and 7 bases from J, the junction contained 8 bases not matched to a gene. The CDR3 region has the DNA TGTGCCAGCAGCCTGACTAGCGGGAGGGCCGGGAACATTCAGTACTTC. This codes for CASSLTSGRAGNIQYF.

V usage is TRBV4-1 and J usage is TRBJ2-1; 12 bases align to TRBD1. CDR3 length: 19 residues. The J segment lost 5 bases and the V segment lost 4 bases, leaving 15 bases of the junction unmatched. The germline V gene encodes CDR1 MGHRA and CDR2 YSYEKL. The CDR3 region has the DNA TGCGCCAGCAGCCTTAGGGGGACAGGGGGCGTCTCTTTGGACAATGAGCAGTTCTTC. As protein: CASSLRGTGGVSLDNEQFF.

The rearrangement links TRBV15 to TRBJ2-5; 7 nucleotides agree with TRBD1. Germline values: CDR1 LNHNV, CDR2 YYDKDF (reference sequence). V lost 5 bases, J lost 4 bases, and 10 bases stayed unmatched. The CDR3 extends over 15 amino acids. The CDR3: CATSERRQGAETQYF. The CDR3 DNA sequence: TGTGCCACCAGCGAAAGAAGACAGGGTGCAGAGACCCAGTACTTC.

This clonotype was counted many times. The chain couples TRBV6-1 to TRBJ2-7; TRBD1 might be the D (5 bases). With 4 bases removed from V and 0 bases from J, the gap between germline ends came to 10 bases. Germline values: CDR1 MNHNS, CDR2 SASEGT. This CDR3 spans 14 amino acids. This CDR3 is CASSGRQSSYEQYF. The CDR3 DNA is TGTGCCAGCAGTGGGAGACAGAGCTCCTACGAGCAGTACTTC.

This clonotype has at least ten counts. The chain carries TRBV6-1 and TRBJ2-3; D might be TRBD2 (6 bases). Trimming cost V 6 bases and J 1 base, with 14 bases left between them. CDR3 length equals 15 residues. Germline V gene sequence: CDR1 MNHNS, CDR2 SASEGT. The CDR3 DNA follows: TGTGCCAGCAGCCTCCTAGCGCTCGGCACAGATACGCAGTATTTT. The encoded protein is CASSLLALGTDTQYF.

This chain links TRBV5-4 with TRBJ2-7, with D perhaps being TRBD1 or TRBD2 (5 bases each). The CDR3 runs to 12 residues. In germline, CDR1 is SGHNT, CDR2 YYREEE (reference sequence). Trimming took off 2 bases at V and 6 bases at J, with 9 bases between the two ends. This chain's CDR3 is CASSLQAGEQYF. CDR3 in DNA: TGTGCCAGCAGCTTACAGGCGGGCGAGCAGTACTTC.

At least ten counts were recorded for this clonotype. The V and J genes are TRBV20-1 and TRBJ2-2; D gene unclear. The CDR3 spans 15 residues. Germline values: CDR1 DFQATT, CDR2 SNEGSKA (reference sequence). Between the trimmed V and J ends, which lost 5 bases and 2 bases, there was a span of 15 bases. The CDR3 loop reads CSASTLALNTGELFF. CDR3 nucleotide sequence: TGCAGTGCTTCTACCTTGGCTCTAAACACCGGGGAGCTGTTTTTT.

In DNA, the CDR3 is TGTGCCAGCAGCCCGCAGGGGACAGTCAATCAGCCCCAGCATTTT. This encodes CASSPQGTVNQPQHF. The chain is built from TRBV28 and TRBJ1-5; 7 positions agree with TRBD1. Trimming took 6 bases from V and 3 from J; bases not matched to a gene: 8. CDR1 MDHEN and CDR2 SYDVKM come from the germline V gene. The CDR3 covers 15 residues.

This clonotype showed up just a few times. V and J are TRBV6-1 and TRBJ1-1, with TRBD1 identical over 8 bases. The CDR3 is made up of 15 amino acids. V was pared by 5 bases and J by 0 bases, with 5 bases of the junction left unmatched. The germline V gene has CDR1 MNHNS and CDR2 SASEGT. The CDR3, as DNA: TGTGCCAGCAGTAAAAGACAGGGGCTGAACACTGAAGCTTTCTTT. This codes for CASSKRQGLNTEAFF.

The table lists this clonotype with a few counts. The chain couples TRBV28 to TRBJ2-3; D not resolved. Deletions cut 7 bases from V and 2 bases from J, with 28 bases between. CDR1 is MDHEN and CDR2 is SYDVKM in the germline V gene. The CDR3 contains 19 residues. CDR3 loop: CASTRAGLKLYRYTDTQYF. CDR3 in DNA: TGTGCCAGCACCCGCGCCGGCCTAAAACTCTACCGATACACAGATACGCAGTATTTT.

This clonotype has just a few counts. This chain uses TRBV18 with TRBJ2-5; 10 bases fit TRBD2. V shed 4 bases, J shed 2 bases, and the junction held 4 bases outside the gene matches. CDR3 size: 15 residues. The germline V gene has CDR1 KGHSH and CDR2 LQKENI. The chain's CDR3 is CASSLSGRRQETQYF. The CDR3 nucleotides read TGTGCCAGCTCACTTAGCGGGAGGAGGCAAGAGACCCAGTACTTC.

The chain uses TRBV4-3 and TRBJ2-1; no clear D gene. V dropped 0 bases and J dropped 0 bases, with 15 bases sitting between them. The germline gives CDR1 LGHNA, CDR2 YSLEER. The CDR3 runs 18 residues. CDR3 protein: CASSQDPRKLSSYNEQFF. As DNA, the CDR3 is TGCGCCAGCAGCCAAGATCCGCGGAAGTTGAGCTCCTACAATGAGCAGTTCTTC.

This clonotype was seen at least ten times. This sequence joins TRBV28 and TRBJ2-7; D may match TRBD1 or TRBD2 (5 bases each). This CDR3 has 14 residues. Germline CDR1 MDHEN, CDR2 SYDVKM. V lost 5 bases and J lost 3, with 14 bases in between. CDR3 in amino acids: CASSASRDGYEQYF. The CDR3 region has the DNA TGTGCCAGCAGTGCCAGCCGGGACGGCTACGAGCAGTACTTC. The whole variable domain, filled in from reference TRBV28 and TRBJ2-7, reads DVKVTQSSRYLVKRTGEKVFLECVQDMDHENMFWYRQDPGLGLRLIYFSYDVKMKEKGDIPEGYSVSREKKERFSLILESASTNQTSMYLCASSASRDGYEQYFGPGTRLTVT.

V and J are TRBV28 and TRBJ1-2, with D possibly being TRBD1 (5 bases). From germline, CDR1 is MDHEN and CDR2 SYDVKM. Trimming took 3 bases from V and 8 from J, leaving 10 bases between them. The length of the CDR3 is 12 residues. The CDR3 is CASSLGTRGYTF. In DNA, the CDR3 is TGTGCCAGCAGTTTGGGGACTCGGGGCTACACCTTC.

Many counts were recorded for this clonotype. V is TRBV28 and J is TRBJ1-2, with 7 bases that match TRBD1. The CDR3 is made up of 13 amino acids. Germline V CDR1 and CDR2: MDHEN, SYDVKM. With V trimmed by 6 bases and J by 7 bases, 8 bases remained unmatched. The CDR3 DNA follows: TGTGCCAGCAGATCCCCAGGGGGTCGTGGCTACACCTTC. This encodes CASRSPGGRGYTF.

This clonotype turned up a few times. This rearrangement joins TRBV20-1 to TRBJ2-6; D is undetermined. Per the germline V gene, CDR1 is DFQATT and CDR2 is SNEGSKA (reference sequence). Deletions cut 2 bases from V and 0 bases from J, with 8 bases between. CDR3 length: 15 amino acids. The CDR3 region has the DNA TGCAGTGCTAGAAGGACGGGCTCTGGGGCCAACGTCCTGACTTTC. Translation gives CSARRTGSGANVLTF.

This clonotype came up a few times. This chain uses TRBV10-1 with TRBJ2-5; either TRBD1 or TRBD2 may supply D (5 bases each). The CDR3 is 14 amino acids. Germline CDR1 WNHNN, CDR2 SYGVQD (reference sequence). The ends were cut back, 3 bases at V and 1 base at J, with 9 bases in the middle. DNA for the CDR3: TGCGCCAGCAGTGACGCCGGGACCCAAGAGACCCAGTACTTC. Translation gives CASSDAGTQETQYF.

The gene calls are TRBV19 and TRBJ2-6; unclear D gene. Trimming shortened V by 3 bases and J by 0 bases, and 6 bases separated the two germline ends. CDR3 length: 15 residues. Germline V gene lookup returns CDR1 LNHDA and CDR2 SQIVND (reference sequence). CDR3 coding DNA: TGTGCCAGTAGTATCACGGACTCTGGGGCCAACGTCCTGACTTTC. Amino acid sequence: CASSITDSGANVLTF.

This clonotype was observed many times. V gene TRBV20-1 combines with J gene TRBJ2-7; D possibly corresponds to TRBD2 (5 bases). In germline, CDR1 is DFQATT, CDR2 SNEGSKA (reference sequence). The CDR3 is 11 residues long. The V and J ends lost 6 bases and 4 bases respectively, with 10 bases between them. CDR3: CSAERLYEQYF. The CDR3 nucleotides are TGCAGTGCGGAGCGGCTGTACGAGCAGTACTTC.

This clonotype was detected ten times or more. CDR3 region: CATEGSSYNEQFF. CDR3 in DNA: TGTGCCACCGAGGGGAGCTCCTACAATGAGCAGTTCTTC. The rearrangement links TRBV24-1 to TRBJ2-1; either TRBD1 or TRBD2 may fit D (5 bases each). V gave up 9 bases and J gave up 0 bases, with 8 bases separating them. CDR1 is KGHDR and CDR2 is SFDVKD in the germline V gene. The CDR3 consists of 13 residues.

This clonotype was detected many times. This chain uses TRBV28 with TRBJ2-7; the match to TRBD2 covers 14 bases. The V and J ends lost 5 bases and 2 bases, in that order; junction bases with no gene match: 11. CDR3 length equals 18 residues. CDR1 and CDR2 from the germline V gene are MDHEN and SYDVKM. The DNA of the CDR3 is TGTGCCAGCAGTAGATCCTCCGGGACTAGCGGGAGAGCCTACGAGCAGTACTTC. Protein product: CASSRSSGTSGRAYEQYF.

Of note for this clonotype: Possible read error: a much larger clone is one base away. The chain uses TRBV20-1 and TRBJ2-7; 9 bases map to TRBD2. CDR1 and CDR2 from the germline V gene are DFQATT and SNEGSKA (reference sequence). CDR3 length equals 15 residues. The CDR3 coding sequence is TGCAGTGCTAGAGATTCCAGCGGGGGGCGTTACGAGCAGTGCTTC. This translates into CSARDSSGGRYEQCF.